A single sample gave rise to the 9 T cell receptor beta chains below, sequenced in a study of shared clonotypes between healthy human individuals. Produced via immunoSEQ multiplex PCR; TCRdb's table is partial and in-frame only. The table has 180,000 or so clones, approximately 92% seen once. The sequenced sample consisted of naive CD4+ T cells sorted from blood. Indicated subset: CD45RA+ positively selected. The receptors derive from a woman in her 30s in good health.

Concerning this clone: This sample also contains other DNA sequences that code for the same CDR3. The chain links TRBV18 to TRBJ2-7, with D perhaps matching TRBD2 (5 bases). The germline CDR1 and CDR2 sequences are KGHSH and LQKENI. Deletions cut 0 bases from V and 2 bases from J, with 23 bases between. The CDR3 totals 19 residues. CDR3 region: CASSPPVLTRSAAPYEQYF. CDR3 nucleotide sequence: TGTGCCAGCTCACCACCGGTGTTAACTAGGAGCGCGGCCCCCTACGAGCAGTACTTC.

This chain joins TRBV28 and TRBJ1-2; D remains unclear. The germline V and J ends were trimmed by 6 bases and 7 bases, with 21 bases remaining between them. The CDR3 totals 15 residues. The germline V gene encodes CDR1 MDHEN and CDR2 SYDVKM. CDR3 region: CASSSPGGLGSGYTF. The CDR3 nucleotides read TGTGCCAGCAGCTCCCCGGGAGGCCTAGGGAGTGGCTACACCTTC.

The DNA of the CDR3 is TGTGCCAGCAGTTTAAATTGGCTCCGGCTAGACGAGCAGTACTTC. As protein: CASSLNWLRLDEQYF. The chain joins TRBV27 to TRBJ2-7; no clear D. Germline V gene data show CDR1 as MNHEY and CDR2 as SMNVEV (reference sequence). V lost 2 bases, J lost 5 bases, and 16 bases lay in between. The CDR3 is made up of 15 amino acids.

The chain is built from TRBV6-4 and TRBJ2-7, with 7 bases fitting TRBD1. The germline V gene has CDR1 MRHNA and CDR2 SNTAGT. The CDR3 sequence is 19 residues long. V gave up 2 bases and J gave up 0 bases; unmatched junction bases: 16. The CDR3, as DNA: TGTGCCAGCAGTGACGAAAGGGGACAGCCCGATATGAGCTCCTACGAGCAGTACTTC. This encodes CASSDERGQPDMSSYEQYF.

The CDR3 DNA follows: TGTGCCAGTAGTATTGCGCAGCGGGAGGGCCTACAGGTCGAGCAGTACTTC. It yields the protein CASSIAQREGLQVEQYF. V is TRBV19 and J is TRBJ2-7, with 10 bases lining up with TRBD2. The CDR3 has 17 residues. CDR1 LNHDA and CDR2 SQIVND come from the germline V gene (reference sequence). With V trimmed by 3 bases and J by 6 bases, 14 bases remained unmatched.

The V and J genes are TRBV19 and TRBJ1-2; D unresolved. Trimming cost V 8 bases and J 4 bases, with 11 bases left between them. The CDR3 is 12 amino acids. Per the germline V gene, CDR1 is LNHDA and CDR2 is SQIVND (reference sequence). The CDR3 loop is CASHIVGYGYTF. As DNA, the CDR3 is TGTGCCAGTCATATCGTAGGCTATGGCTACACCTTC.

On this clone itself: The junction departs from germline at one end; a sequencing error may be responsible. The rearrangement joins TRBV5-1 to TRBJ1-2; D gene ambiguous. The CDR3 is made up of 14 amino acids. CDR1 SGHRS and CDR2 YFSETQ come from the germline V gene. The DNA of the CDR3 is TGCGCCAGCCGCTTCGGACGAGGGTTCGATGGCTACACCTTC. This sequence encodes CASRFGRGFDGYTF. The variable domain in full, completed from reference TRBV5-1 and TRBJ1-2, reads KAGVTQTPRYLIKTRGQQVTLSCSPISGHRSVSWYQQTPGQGLQFLFEYFSETQRNKGNFPGRFSGRQFSNSRSEMNVSTLELGDSALYLCASRFGRGFDGYTFGSGTRLTVV.

This rearrangement joins TRBV7-2 to TRBJ2-3; D ambiguous. V lost 3 bases and J lost 5, with 12 bases in between. CDR1 SGHTA and CDR2 FQGNSA come from the germline V gene. The CDR3 consists of 14 residues. The CDR3 coding sequence is TGTGCCAGCAGCTTCGCCGGGCAAGGAGATACGCAGTATTTT. This codes for CASSFAGQGDTQYF.

V is TRBV7-3 and J is TRBJ2-2; a weak D match, TRBD2 (6 bases). V lost 5 bases and J 0 bases, leaving 13 bases between the germline ends. From germline, CDR1 is SGHTA and CDR2 FQGTGA. There are 16 residues in the CDR3. This CDR3 reads CASSPMGGTNTGELFF. The DNA of the CDR3 is TGTGCCAGCAGCCCAATGGGGGGTACGAACACCGGGGAGCTGTTTTTT.